The 24 T cell receptor beta chains below were found in one sample sequenced in a study of cytomegalovirus exposure and HLA in healthy donors. Researchers ran the PCR with 60 Vbeta and 13 Jbeta primers. The protocol was immunoSEQ multiplex PCR, while the TCRdb copy is restricted to in-frame clones and leaves out a portion. This sample lists 100,000 to 150,000 clones; its ten largest clones have about 1.7%. Sequencing was done on a sample of PBMCs. These receptors were obtained from a man aged 18 to 35 in good health and CMV-seronegative.

V gene TRBV7-6 combines with J gene TRBJ2-3; 7 bases line up with TRBD1. The CDR3 loop spans 15 amino acids. Germline V CDR1 and CDR2: SGHVS, FNYEAQ. The trim removed 5 bases at V and 1 base at J, leaving 6 bases unmatched. The CDR3 loop is CASSQGTAGTDTQYF. CDR3 sequence (DNA): TGTGCCAGCAGCCAAGGGACAGCTGGCACAGATACGCAGTATTTT.

The rearrangement uses TRBV10-1 and TRBJ2-5; D gene unclear. The J call may be mistaken, given a closer DNA end match to TRBJ2-7. The length of the CDR3 is 9 residues. The germline V gene has CDR1 WNHNN and CDR2 SYGVQD (reference sequence). CDR3 DNA: TGCGCCAGCATTTACGAGCAGTACTTC. This sequence encodes CASIYEQYF.

This sequence joins TRBV4-3 and TRBJ2-7, with D perhaps matching TRBD1 (5 bases). V dropped 4 bases and J dropped 4 bases, with 14 bases sitting between them. The CDR3 is 14 amino acids. Germline-derived CDR1 and CDR2 are LGHNA and YSLEER. CDR3 sequence: CASSLTRQSYEQYF. The DNA of the CDR3 is TGCGCCAGCAGCCTAACCAGACAGAGTTACGAGCAGTACTTC.

DNA for the CDR3: TGTGCCAGCAGTGTAGACAGGGGTCGGGAAAAACTGTTTTTT. This codes for CASSVDRGREKLFF. The J gene is TRBJ1-4, the V gene TRBV6-1, with TRBD1 matching over 8 bases. Germline values: CDR1 MNHNS, CDR2 SASEGT. The trim removed 4 bases at V and 8 bases at J, leaving 6 bases unmatched. The CDR3 is 14 residues long.

The V and J genes are TRBV28 and TRBJ2-3; no firm D call. From germline, CDR1 is MDHEN and CDR2 SYDVKM. This CDR3 comprises 16 residues. V was clipped by 1 base and J by 3 bases, with 14 bases between them. CDR3 amino acids: CASSLLLVPITDTQYF. In DNA form, the CDR3 reads TGTGCCAGCAGTTTATTGCTAGTTCCAATTACAGATACGCAGTATTTT.

This chain uses TRBV19 with TRBJ1-3; 8 bases map to TRBD1. The CDR3 has 16 amino acids. Trimming cost V 6 bases and J 6 bases; bases outside gene matches: 13. CDR1 and CDR2 from the germline V gene are LNHDA and SQIVND (reference sequence). Here the CDR3 DNA reads TGTGCCAGTAGAAGGACGACCGGGACAGGCGAAAACACCATATATTTT. Translation gives CASRRTTGTGENTIYF.

This chain connects TRBV2 to TRBJ1-3; 10 nucleotides match TRBD1. The CDR3 covers 17 residues. Germline V CDR1 and CDR2: SNHLY, FYNNEI. V lost 4 bases, J lost 5 bases, and 11 bases stayed unmatched. This CDR3 reads CASSGRFRDRGRNTIYF. CDR3 DNA: TGTGCCAGCAGTGGGAGATTTCGGGACAGGGGAAGAAACACCATATATTTT.

The chain joins TRBV7-9 to TRBJ1-2, with D unclear. V was cut by 5 bases and J by 8 bases, with 12 bases left in between. The length of the CDR3 is 12 residues. Germline CDR1 reads SEHNR; CDR2 reads FQNEAQ (reference sequence). The CDR3 reads CASSPPLGGYTF. DNA of the CDR3: TGTGCCAGCAGCCCGCCTCTAGGAGGCTACACCTTC.

This sequence joins TRBV9 and TRBJ2-7; tentatively, D is TRBD2 (6 bases). Trimming took 2 bases from V and 2 from J, leaving 11 bases between them. The CDR3 has 14 amino acids. The germline gives CDR1 SGDLS, CDR2 YYNGEE. The chain's CDR3 is CASSVGTDPYEQYF. The CDR3 DNA reads as TGTGCCAGCAGCGTGGGGACTGATCCCTACGAGCAGTACTTC.

V usage is TRBV4-1 and J usage is TRBJ2-5; possibly TRBD1 for D (6 bases). Trimming removed 3 bases at V and 2 bases at J, with 13 bases between. The CDR3 extends over 15 amino acids. Germline V gene data show CDR1 as MGHRA and CDR2 as YSYEKL. The CDR3 protein is CASSQYGTIQETQYF. The CDR3 DNA reads as TGCGCCAGCAGCCAGTACGGGACAATTCAAGAGACCCAGTACTTC.

The rearrangement uses TRBV14 and TRBJ1-1, with 8 bases fitting TRBD1. Looked up from germline, CDR1 is SGHDN and CDR2 is FVKESK. This CDR3 has 14 residues. V shed 3 bases and J 6 bases; nucleotides not matched to a gene: 6. This CDR3 is CASSQTTGASEAFF. The DNA for the CDR3 is TGTGCCAGCAGCCAGACGACAGGGGCATCTGAAGCTTTCTTT.

CDR3 in DNA: TGTGCTAGTGGTTTGGGGGACAGGGGGCGAGAGACCCAGTACTTC. This translates into CASGLGDRGRETQYF. The chain uses TRBV12-5 and TRBJ2-5; 12 bases are shared with TRBD1. This CDR3 has 15 residues. The V segment lost 1 base and the J segment 4 bases; nucleotides outside the gene matches: 1. Germline V gene data show CDR1 as LGHNT and CDR2 as FRNRAP.

V gene TRBV27 combines with J gene TRBJ2-1; D is ambiguous. Germline loops: CDR1 MNHEY, CDR2 SMNVEV (reference sequence). V dropped 5 bases and J dropped 6 bases, with 11 bases sitting between them. The CDR3 consists of 13 residues. The CDR3 here is CASSVPSGNEQFF. The CDR3 bases are TGTGCCAGCAGTGTCCCTTCGGGCAATGAGCAGTTCTTC.

The genes are TRBV7-8 and TRBJ1-1; D is possibly TRBD1 (6 bases). The CDR3 is 13 residues long. V dropped 7 bases and J dropped 9 bases, with 18 bases sitting between them. Germline V gene data show CDR1 as SGHVS and CDR2 as FQNEAQ. The DNA for the CDR3 is TGTGCCAGCAACCAGAGGGAGGGGGGTAAAGCTTTCTTT. Its protein is CASNQREGGKAFF.

The V gene is TRBV7-2, the J gene TRBJ1-2, with 8 bases lining up with TRBD1. CDR1 is SGHTA and CDR2 is FQGNSA in the germline V gene. J was trimmed by 8 bases and V by 2 bases; bases with no gene match: 10. The CDR3 spans 15 residues. CDR3 DNA sequence: TGTGCCAGCAGCTTATATCTCCCCCAGGGGGCAGGCTACACCTTC. Encoded protein: CASSLYLPQGAGYTF.

V gene TRBV30 combines with J gene TRBJ2-1; 7 bases fit TRBD2. V trimming: 5 bases; J trimming: 0 bases; junction bases outside the gene matches: 10. Germline CDR1 is GTSNPN and CDR2 is SVGIG (reference sequence). This CDR3 is 16 amino acids long. CDR3: CAWDGLAESSYNEQFF. The CDR3 DNA is TGTGCCTGGGATGGGCTAGCGGAAAGCTCCTACAATGAGCAGTTCTTC.

V is TRBV6-5 and J is TRBJ2-5; 7 nucleotides align to TRBD1. The J call could be wrong; TRBJ2-7 is a better fit for the DNA end. The germline CDR1 and CDR2 sequences are MNHEY and SVGAGI. This CDR3 has 15 residues. The CDR3 region has the DNA TGTGCCAGCCAAGATCATCAGACAGGGACCTACGAGCAGTACTTC. Residues: CASQDHQTGTYEQYF.

The CDR3: CASSDLGSYEQYF. CDR3 DNA sequence: TGCGCCAGCAGCGACCTCGGGAGCTACGAGCAGTACTTC. The gene calls are TRBV4-1 and TRBJ2-7, with D tentatively TRBD2 (6 bases). CDR1 and CDR2 from the germline V gene are MGHRA and YSYEKL. The CDR3 spans 13 residues. The germline V and J ends were trimmed by 5 bases and 3 bases, with 11 bases remaining between them.

The CDR3 DNA is TGTGCCAGCAGCTCCTACGGGACAGGGGACACAGATACGCAGTATTTT. Encoded protein: CASSSYGTGDTDTQYF. The J gene is TRBJ2-3, the V gene TRBV7-9; 10 nucleotides agree with TRBD1. Germline CDR1 reads SEHNR; CDR2 reads FQNEAQ (reference sequence). The CDR3 is 16 residues long. V was pared by 4 bases and J by 2 bases, with 6 bases of the junction left unmatched. Supplemented by reference TRBV7-9 and TRBJ2-3, the full variable domain reads DTGVSQNPRHKITKRGQNVTFRCDPISEHNRLYWYRQTLGQGPEFLTYFQNEAQLEKSRLLSDRFSAERPKGSFSTLEIQRTEQGDSAMYLCASSSYGTGDTDTQYFGPGTRLTVL.

The V gene is TRBV1, the J gene TRBJ2-5; TRBD2, as called in the table, went unchecked against the DNA. TRBV1 is termed a pseudogene. The CDR3 covers 15 residues. In DNA form, the CDR3 reads TGCACCAGCAGCCAAGATTATCAGCGGCTTGAGACCCAGTACTTC. It yields the protein CTSSQDYQRLETQYF.

V gene TRBV7-2 combines with J gene TRBJ1-1; 7 bases fit TRBD1. J gave up 0 bases and V 5 bases, and 6 bases lay outside the gene matches. Per the germline V gene, CDR1 is SGHTA and CDR2 is FQGNSA. This CDR3 has 15 amino acids. The CDR3 sequence: CASSPGQRMNTEAFF. CDR3 DNA: TGTGCCAGCAGCCCGGGACAGCGTATGAACACTGAAGCTTTCTTT.

This chain uses TRBV28 with TRBJ1-5; weak D call: TRBD1 (6 bases). Trimming pared 5 bases from V and 6 bases from J, leaving 17 bases between. The CDR3 spans 15 residues. Germline lookup yields CDR1 MDHEN and CDR2 SYDVKM. CDR3 sequence reads: CASSVPDRRAQPQHF. The CDR3 nucleotides read TGTGCCAGCAGTGTACCCGACAGGCGGGCTCAGCCCCAGCATTTT.

This rearrangement joins TRBV7-9 to TRBJ2-2; 10 bases are a match to TRBD1. The V gene end was trimmed by 1 base and the J gene end by 1 base; junction bases not matched to a gene: 6. CDR3 length: 18 residues. Germline CDR1 SEHNR, CDR2 FQNEAQ (reference sequence). For the CDR3, the DNA is TGTGCCAGCAGCTTAGGTGCTTGGGACAGGGGGAACACCGGGGAGCTGTTTTTT. It encodes CASSLGAWDRGNTGELFF.

This chain uses TRBV19 with TRBJ1-1, with no clear D. This CDR3 contains 13 residues. Germline V gene lookup returns CDR1 LNHDA and CDR2 SQIVND (reference sequence). Trimming removed 3 bases from V and 1 base from J, with 6 bases in between. This CDR3 is CASSISENTEAFF. The CDR3 DNA reads TGTGCCAGTAGTATCTCAGAGAACACTGAAGCTTTCTTT.